This TCR beta chain is from a study of control samples from healthy donors and cancer patients (dated by TCRdb to 2020 to 2021). According to the germline V gene (reference sequence), CDR1 reads PRHDT and CDR2 reads FYEKMQ. From the cysteine up to the phenylalanine, the CDR3 has a length of 14 residues. Left in the record is the CDR3 DNA by itself, 42 bases read in frame from the first base. V and J are trimmed by 4 bases and 5 bases, and the gene matches miss 5 bases of the junction. To prepare the library, the immunoSEQ multiplex PCR assay was applied. Drawn from immuneACCESS, this table holds only the in-frame rearrangements with V and J called that TCRdb kept. Clones are partly lost; checked studies trace under half to an unresolved V gene and leave the rest unexplained. This sample comprises some 100,000 clones, approximately 90% of them detected only once. The ten most abundant clones make up approximately 15% of the sample.

This clone appeared a single time. What this receptor recognizes is not known. No base quality values were provided; no much bigger clone lies one nucleotide off. This receptor was taken from a woman aged 45-65 years in good health. The rearrangement joined TRBV13 to TRBJ2-3; TRBD1 matches 8 bases in the middle. Sequenced material: blood. The CDR3 is CASSSGGRGDTQYF. DNA sequence: TGTGCCAGCAGCTCAGGGGGCAGAGGAGATACGCAGTATTTT.